The TCR beta chain under discussion was sequenced for a study of blood T cells in healthy people across ages. Notes on this clonotype: The antigen is undetermined.

It was with a sample-barcoded 5' primer and a J-beta primer mix that a second PCR of about 6 to 12 cycles was run. TCRdb re-derived calls from the 5' RACE reads in MiXCR, one entry per CDR3 protein. This repertoire shows about a million distinct CDR3 sequences, less than 45% found once; its top ten account for less than 15%. The germline V and J ends were trimmed by 5 bases and 1 base, with 11 bases remaining between them. This CDR3 is built from 14 residues. Per germline, CDR1 LGHNT and CDR2 FRNRAP. General study findings and limits: Roughly linearly, TCR beta diversity per million T cells fell as age increased.

The receptor's source is a man aged 18 to 35 in good health. The chain employs TRBV12-5 and TRBJ1-1, with no clear D. Sequences were obtained from blood. DNA for the CDR3: TGTGCTAGTGGTGTGGGCAGGAGGAACACTGAAGCTTTCTTT. Protein product: CASGVGRRNTEAFF.